Listed here are 7 T cell receptor beta chains from one sample, sequenced in a study of radiation and T cells in renal cell carcinoma. The data were produced by immunoSEQ multiplex PCR, yet TCRdb's version contains in-frame clones alone and is incomplete. Altogether 130,000 or so clones are present, around 78% being singletons, with the ten largest covering around 21%. Time point reported: baseline pretreatment blood. The treatment: 15 Gy SBRT to primary tumor, nephrectomy 4 weeks later. Source: blood, taken from a patient whose treatment included radiotherapy and nephrectomy. These receptors were collected from a woman aged 45-65 years with renal cell carcinoma.

The V call is TRBV4-2, the J call TRBJ1-2; D not resolved. Trimming pared 1 base from V and 3 bases from J, leaving 9 bases between. The CDR3 spans 14 residues. Germline CDR1 is LGHNA and CDR2 is YNFKEQ. The CDR3 is CASSQVQEHYGYTF. The DNA of the CDR3 is TGTGCCAGCAGCCAAGTGCAGGAGCACTATGGCTACACCTTC.

J is TRBJ2-2 and V is TRBV5-4; D gene uncertain. There are 12 residues in the CDR3. Trimming shortened V by 3 bases and J by 7 bases, and 7 bases separated the two germline ends. Germline V gives CDR1 SGHNT, CDR2 YYREEE (reference sequence). The CDR3 nucleotides are TGTGCCAGCAGCTCGTGGGGCGGGGAGCTGTTTTTT. Amino acid sequence: CASSSWGGELFF. Looking up the rest from reference TRBV5-4 and TRBJ2-2 gives the full variable domain: ETGVTQSPTHLIKTRGQQVTLRCSSQSGHNTVSWYQQALGQGPQFIFQYYREEENGRGNFPPRFSGLQFPNYSSELNVNALELDDSALYLCASSSWGGELFFGEGSRLTVL.

The chain employs TRBV2 and TRBJ1-6; D not resolved. The CDR3 loop spans 15 amino acids. Germline CDR1 is SNHLY and CDR2 is FYNNEI. V lost 0 bases to trimming and J lost 6 bases, with 9 bases between them. CDR3 residues: CASSEAPGPNSPLHF. CDR3 nucleotide sequence: TGTGCCAGCAGTGAAGCCCCAGGCCCTAATTCACCCCTCCACTTT.

This clone was seen more than once but under ten times. This chain joins TRBV5-1 and TRBJ1-2, with D possibly being TRBD1 (6 bases). The CDR3 length is 12 residues. The V end lost 4 bases, the J end lost 6 bases, and 10 bases lay between the germline ends. Germline V gene data show CDR1 as SGHRS and CDR2 as YFSETQ. DNA of the CDR3: TGCGCCAGCAGCCCCGAGGGGGATGGCTACACCTTC. Protein: CASSPEGDGYTF.

The chain employs TRBV18 and TRBJ1-1; tentative D call: TRBD1 (6 bases). V was cut by 4 bases and J by 0 bases, with 15 bases left in between. The germline V gene has CDR1 KGHSH and CDR2 LQKENI. The CDR3 spans 16 residues. The CDR3 reads CASSRLGGAVNTEAFF. CDR3 sequence (DNA): TGTGCCAGCTCACGTCTAGGGGGAGCCGTGAACACTGAAGCTTTCTTT.

The gene calls are TRBV4-3 and TRBJ1-4, with TRBD1 as a possible D gene (6 bases). The CDR3 extends over 17 amino acids. Germline V CDR1 and CDR2: LGHNA, YSLEER. V lost 0 bases and J lost 5, with 16 bases in between. DNA for the CDR3: TGCGCCAGCAGCCAAGAAAGGGTCGGAACAGGGAATGAAAAACTGTTTTTT. Residues: CASSQERVGTGNEKLFF.

The chain uses TRBV15 and TRBJ1-4; possible D gene TRBD1, 5 bases. Trimming took 6 bases from V and 7 from J, leaving 18 bases between them. Per the germline V gene, CDR1 is LNHNV and CDR2 is YYDKDF (reference sequence). CDR3 size: 15 residues. The CDR3 DNA reads as TGTGCCACCAGTCTTGGTCCTTCGGGGGGTGAAAAACTGTTTTTT. This sequence encodes CATSLGPSGGEKLFF. Full variable domain (outside the CDR3, taken from reference TRBV15 and TRBJ1-4): DAMVIQNPRYQVTQFGKPVTLSCSQTLNHNVMYWYQQKSSQAPKLLFHYYDKDFNNEADTPDNFQSRRPNTSFCFLDIRSPGLGDTAMYLCATSLGPSGGEKLFFGSGTQLSVL.